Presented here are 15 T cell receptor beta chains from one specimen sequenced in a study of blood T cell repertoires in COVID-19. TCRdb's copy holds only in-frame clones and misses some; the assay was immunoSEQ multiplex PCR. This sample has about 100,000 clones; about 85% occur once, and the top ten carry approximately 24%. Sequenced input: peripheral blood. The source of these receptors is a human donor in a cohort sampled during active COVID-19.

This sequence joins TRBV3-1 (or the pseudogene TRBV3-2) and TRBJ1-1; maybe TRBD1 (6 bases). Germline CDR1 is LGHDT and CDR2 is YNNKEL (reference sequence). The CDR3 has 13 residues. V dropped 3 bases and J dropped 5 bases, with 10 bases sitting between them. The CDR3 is CASSQEGGTEAFF. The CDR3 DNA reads TGTGCCAGCAGCCAGGAGGGGGGGACTGAAGCTTTCTTT.

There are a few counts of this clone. The CDR3 nucleotides read TGTGCCAGCAGCGCGCTCGGGGTAGGGGGACAAGAGACCCAGTACTTC. Its protein product is CASSALGVGGQETQYF. J is TRBJ2-5 and V is TRBV9, with D tentatively TRBD1 (6 bases). Trimming cost V 3 bases and J 2 bases, with 17 bases left between them. The CDR3 spans 16 residues. Germline CDR1 reads SGDLS; CDR2 reads YYNGEE.

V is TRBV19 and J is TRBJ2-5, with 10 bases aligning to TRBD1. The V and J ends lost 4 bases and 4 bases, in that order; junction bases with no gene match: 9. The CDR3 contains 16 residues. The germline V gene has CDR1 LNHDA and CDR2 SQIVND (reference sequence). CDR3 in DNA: TGTGCCAGTAGTAACAGGGACAGGGGTCCGGGAGAGACCCAGTACTTC. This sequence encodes CASSNRDRGPGETQYF.

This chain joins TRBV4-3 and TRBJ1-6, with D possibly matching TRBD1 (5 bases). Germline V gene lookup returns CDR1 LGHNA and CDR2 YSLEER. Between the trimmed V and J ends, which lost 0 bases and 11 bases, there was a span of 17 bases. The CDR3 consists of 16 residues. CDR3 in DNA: TGCGCCAGCAGCCAAGAAGCGCGGCGCGAAGGGGCACCCCTCCACTTT. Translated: CASSQEARREGAPLHF.

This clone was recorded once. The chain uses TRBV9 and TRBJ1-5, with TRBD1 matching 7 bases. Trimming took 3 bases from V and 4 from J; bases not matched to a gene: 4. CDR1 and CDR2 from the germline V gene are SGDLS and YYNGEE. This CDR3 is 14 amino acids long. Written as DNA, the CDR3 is TGTGCCAGCAGCGCGACAGGGATAAATCAGCCCCAGCATTTT. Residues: CASSATGINQPQHF.

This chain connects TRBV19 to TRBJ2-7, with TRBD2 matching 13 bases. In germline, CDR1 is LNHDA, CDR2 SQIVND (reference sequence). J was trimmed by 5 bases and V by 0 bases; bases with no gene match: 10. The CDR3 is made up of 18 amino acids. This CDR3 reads CASSIDPWTSGSRDEQYF. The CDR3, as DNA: TGTGCCAGTAGTATAGACCCTTGGACTAGCGGGAGCAGGGACGAGCAGTACTTC.

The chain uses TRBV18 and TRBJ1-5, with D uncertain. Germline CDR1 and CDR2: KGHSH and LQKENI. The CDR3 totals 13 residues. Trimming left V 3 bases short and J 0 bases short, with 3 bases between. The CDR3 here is CASSPSSNQPQHF. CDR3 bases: TGTGCCAGCTCACCCTCTAGCAATCAGCCCCAGCATTTT.

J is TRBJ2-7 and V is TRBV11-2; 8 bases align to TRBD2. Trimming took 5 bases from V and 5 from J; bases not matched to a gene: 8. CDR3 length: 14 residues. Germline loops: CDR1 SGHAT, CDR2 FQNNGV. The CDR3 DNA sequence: TGTGCCAGCAGCCCGGGACTAGGAGACAACGAGCAGTACTTC. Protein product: CASSPGLGDNEQYF.

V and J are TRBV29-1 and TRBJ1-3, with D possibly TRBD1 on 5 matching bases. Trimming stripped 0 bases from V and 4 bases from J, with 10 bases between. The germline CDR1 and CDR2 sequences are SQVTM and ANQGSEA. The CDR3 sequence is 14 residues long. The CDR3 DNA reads TGCAGCGTTGAAGACGGGGGGAGGGGAAACACCATATATTTT. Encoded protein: CSVEDGGRGNTIYF.

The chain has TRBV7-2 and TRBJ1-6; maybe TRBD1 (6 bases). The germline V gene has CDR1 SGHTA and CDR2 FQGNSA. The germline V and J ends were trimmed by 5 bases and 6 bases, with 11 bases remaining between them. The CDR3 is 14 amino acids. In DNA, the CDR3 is TGTGCCAGCAGCCAGGACAGCCTTAATTCACCCCTCCACTTT. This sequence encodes CASSQDSLNSPLHF. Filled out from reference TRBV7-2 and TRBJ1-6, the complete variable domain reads GAGVSQSPSNKVTEKGKDVELRCDPISGHTALYWYRQSLGQGLEFLIYFQGNSAPDKSGLPSDRFSAERTGGSVSTLTIQRTQQEDSAVYLCASSQDSLNSPLHFGNGTRLTVT.

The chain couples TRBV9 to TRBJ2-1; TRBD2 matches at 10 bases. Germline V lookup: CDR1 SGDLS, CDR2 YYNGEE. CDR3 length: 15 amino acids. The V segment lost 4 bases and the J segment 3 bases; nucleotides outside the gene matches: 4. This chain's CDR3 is CASSPRLAGYNEQFF. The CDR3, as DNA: TGTGCCAGCAGCCCCAGACTAGCGGGCTACAATGAGCAGTTCTTC.

CDR3 bases: TGTGCCAGCAGCCCCCAAGGGGTGGGCACCGGGGAGCTGTTTTTT. This gives the protein CASSPQGVGTGELFF. The rearrangement joins TRBV7-6 to TRBJ2-2; D possibly corresponds to TRBD1 (5 bases). This CDR3 has 15 residues. Per germline, CDR1 SGHVS and CDR2 FNYEAQ. Trimming left V 5 bases short and J 4 bases short, with 14 bases between.

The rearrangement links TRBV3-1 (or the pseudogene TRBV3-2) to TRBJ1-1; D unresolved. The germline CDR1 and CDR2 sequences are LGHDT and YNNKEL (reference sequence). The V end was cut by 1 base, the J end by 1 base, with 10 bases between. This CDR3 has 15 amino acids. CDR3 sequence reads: CASSQVSAGNTEAFF. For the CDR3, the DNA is TGTGCCAGCAGCCAAGTTTCGGCGGGGAACACTGAAGCTTTCTTT.

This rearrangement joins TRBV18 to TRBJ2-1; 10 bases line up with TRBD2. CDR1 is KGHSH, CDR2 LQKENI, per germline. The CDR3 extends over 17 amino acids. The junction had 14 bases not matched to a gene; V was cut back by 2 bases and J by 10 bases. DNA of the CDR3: TGTGCCAGCTCACCATCTTCGGAAGGGGGGACTAGCGTCGAGCAGTTCTTC. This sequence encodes CASSPSSEGGTSVEQFF.

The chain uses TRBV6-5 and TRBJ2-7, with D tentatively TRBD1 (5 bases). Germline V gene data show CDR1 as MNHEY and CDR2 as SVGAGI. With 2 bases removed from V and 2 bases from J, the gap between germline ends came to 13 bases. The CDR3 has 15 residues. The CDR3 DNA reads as TGTGCCAGCAGTTACGGGCAGGGTAGAGCCTACGAGCAGTACTTC. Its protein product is CASSYGQGRAYEQYF.